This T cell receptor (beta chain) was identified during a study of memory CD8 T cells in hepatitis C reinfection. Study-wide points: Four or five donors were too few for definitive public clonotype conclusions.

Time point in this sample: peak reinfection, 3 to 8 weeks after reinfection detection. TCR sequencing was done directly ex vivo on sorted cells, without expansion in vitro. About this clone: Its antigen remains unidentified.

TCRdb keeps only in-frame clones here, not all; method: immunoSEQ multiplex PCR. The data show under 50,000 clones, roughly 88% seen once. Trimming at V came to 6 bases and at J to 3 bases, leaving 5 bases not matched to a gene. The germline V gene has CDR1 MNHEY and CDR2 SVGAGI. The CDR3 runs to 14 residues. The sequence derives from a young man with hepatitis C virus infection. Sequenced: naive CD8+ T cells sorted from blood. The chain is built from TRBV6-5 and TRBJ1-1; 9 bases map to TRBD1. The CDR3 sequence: CASRDGTGYTEAFF. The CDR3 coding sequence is TGTGCCAGCAGGGATGGGACAGGGTACACTGAAGCTTTCTTT.